This TCR beta chain originates from a study of CD8+CD57+ T cells in acquired aplastic anemia. Background on the study: Recorded DNA amounts for sorted CD4+ and CD8+ cells had an average of 3.2 ug.

Genomic DNA, the template, was used for profiling of the TCR beta VDJ and CDR3. Each CDR3 protein is one row after TCRdb ran MiXCR on the reads. The data hold 400,000 to 450,000 distinct CDR3 sequences, with roughly 64% observed a single time. Findings of the study overall: Comparison of patients with controls identified roughly 27 shared CD8+ CDR3 sequences. For CD8+ Simpson's diversity, patients and controls showed no significant difference.

The V and J ends lost 5 bases and 16 bases respectively, with 21 bases between them. This CDR3 spans 14 amino acids. CDR1 and CDR2 (germline): SGHVS, FQNEAQ. As for this clonotype: Its antigen is not identified.

The TCR sequence derives from a human donor in good health, serving as a control. This rearrangement joins TRBV7-8 to TRBJ1-6; no clear D gene. The sequenced sample consisted of sorted CD4+, CD8+, or CD8+CD57+ T cells (not recorded which) from PBMCs. CDR3 nucleotide sequence: TGTGCCAGCAGCGTAGAACAGCTTAATCCTCCTCTCCACTTT. Translation gives CASSVEQLNPPLHF.